This is a list of T cell receptor beta chains from one sample in a study of CD8 T cells in Susac syndrome. TCRdb ran MiXCR on the immunoSEQ multiplex PCR reads and lists one entry per CDR3 protein. The sample includes about 300,000 distinct CDR3 sequences, roughly 85% seen only once; the top ten take around 0.21%. Source material: CD8+ T cells from PBMCs. The origin of the receptors is a human donor with multiple sclerosis. CDR3s include the opening cysteine and the closing phenylalanine or tryptophan. A D gene is named only where the DNA matches it firmly. Clone size is shown for a subset of rows, as once, few, many or a class of expanded clone.

NA	TRBD2	TRBV7-9	TRBJ2-7	15	TGTGCCAGCAGCTTCTTAGCGGGAGGCACCTACGAGCAGTACTTC	CASSFLAGGTYEQYF
once	TRBD1	TRBV2	TRBJ2-7	15	TGTGCCAGCAGTAACCAAGGGACAGGGGGCAACGAGCAGTACTTC	CASSNQGTGGNEQYF
NA	TRBD2	TRBV4-1	TRBJ2-5	16	TGCGCCAGCAGCCAACTAATCACTAGCGGGGCTCCGGGCCAGTACTTC	CASSQLITSGAPGQYF
NA	NA	TRBV7-8	TRBJ2-5	14	TGTGCCAGCAGCTTAGCGGCAGCGATGGAGACCCAGTACTTC	CASSLAAAMETQYF
NA	TRBD2	TRBV7-9	TRBJ2-3	14	TGTGCCAGCAGCCCGAGCGGGAGTGACGATACGCAGTATTTT	CASSPSGSDDTQYF
NA	TRBD1	TRBV28	TRBJ1-1	15	TGTGCCAGCAGTTCCCAGGGGGTATGGAACACTGAAGCTTTCTTT	CASSSQGVWNTEAFF
once	NA	TRBV12-3/TRBV12-4	TRBJ2-7	12	TGTGCCAGCAGTTCCCCCGGTATCGAGCAGTACTTC	CASSSPGIEQYF
NA	NA	TRBV19	TRBJ2-2	13	TGTACCAGTAGTATAGTGGACGGCGGGGAGCTGTTTTTT	CTSSIVDGGELFF
NA	NA	TRBV28	TRBJ2-7	15	TGTGCCAGCAGTTTCCCCCGAGGAGGAAGTTCCGAGCAGTACTTC	CASSFPRGGSSEQYF
NA	TRBD2	TRBV7-2	TRBJ2-7	15	TGTGCCAGCAGCTCACAGCGGGAGCTTTTCTACGAGCAGTACTTC	CASSSQRELFYEQYF
NA	NA	TRBV11-2	TRBJ1-4	18	TGTGCCAGCAGCTTAGATCTGATGGGTAGGAGGATGAATGAAAAACTGTTTTTT	CASSLDLMGRRMNEKLFF
NA	TRBD2	TRBV6-5	TRBJ2-5	17	TGTGCCAGCAGTTACTTGGGGACTAGCGGGAGACGGGAGACCCAGTACTTC	CASSYLGTSGRRETQYF
NA	NA	TRBV19	TRBJ1-1	13	TGTGCCAGTAGTTGGGCGGGGATTACTGAAGCTTTCTTT	CASSWAGITEAFF
once	TRBD1	TRBV7-6	TRBJ2-1	17	TGTGCCAGCAGCTTGGCGACAGGGGGCCTTGCGGGTAATGAGCAGTTCTTC	CASSLATGGLAGNEQFF
NA	NA	TRBV27	TRBJ2-1	15	TGTGCCAGCAGTTTAGGGAGCAGCGGCTACAATGAGCAGTTCTTC	CASSLGSSGYNEQFF
NA	TRBD1	TRBV25-1	TRBJ1-2	14	TGTGCCAGCAGTGAACAGGGGGCCCACTATGGCTACACCTTC	CASSEQGAHYGYTF
NA	TRBD2	TRBV7-8	TRBJ2-5	15	TGTGCCAGCAGCTTAGGCCTAGCGGGAATGGAGACCCAGTACTTC	CASSLGLAGMETQYF
NA	NA	TRBV27	TRBJ1-5	15	TGTGCCAGCAGTTCTGAACAGGATAGCAATCAGCCCCAGCATTTT	CASSSEQDSNQPQHF
few	TRBD1	TRBV12-3/TRBV12-4	TRBJ2-7	12	TGTGCCACGTGGACAGGGGTTGACGAGCAGTACTTC	CATWTGVDEQYF
once	NA	TRBV28	TRBJ2-1	14	TGTGCCAGCACCCCTAGTATGACGGCCAATGAGCAGTTCTTC	CASTPSMTANEQFF
once	NA	TRBV7-9	TRBJ1-2	13	TGTGCCAGCAGCTTAGACGGGGGTGGCGGCTACACCTTC	CASSLDGGGGYTF
once	NA	TRBV20-1	TRBJ2-7	16	TGCAGTGCTAGAGATGGTTCGGGGGAGAGGTCCTACGAGCAGTACTTC	CSARDGSGERSYEQYF